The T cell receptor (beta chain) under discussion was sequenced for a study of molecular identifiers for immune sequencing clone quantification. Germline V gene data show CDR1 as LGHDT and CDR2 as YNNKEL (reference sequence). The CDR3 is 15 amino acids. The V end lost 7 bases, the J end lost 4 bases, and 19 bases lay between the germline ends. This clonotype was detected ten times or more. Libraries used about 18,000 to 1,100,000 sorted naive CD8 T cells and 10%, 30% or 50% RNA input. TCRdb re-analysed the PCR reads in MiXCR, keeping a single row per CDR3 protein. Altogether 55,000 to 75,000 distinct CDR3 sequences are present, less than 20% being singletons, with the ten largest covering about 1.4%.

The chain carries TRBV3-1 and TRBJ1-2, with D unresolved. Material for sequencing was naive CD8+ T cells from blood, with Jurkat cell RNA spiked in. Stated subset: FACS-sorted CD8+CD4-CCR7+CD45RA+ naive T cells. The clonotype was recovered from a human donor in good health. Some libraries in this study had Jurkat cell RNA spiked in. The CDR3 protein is CASTDISGKGYGYTF. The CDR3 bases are TGTGCCAGCACCGATATCAGCGGAAAAGGCTATGGCTACACCTTC.